This T cell receptor (beta chain) was documented in a study of CD8 T cells in ankylosing spondylitis. V lost 0 bases to trimming and J lost 5 bases, with 11 bases between them. The CDR3 consists of 15 residues. The germline V gene encodes CDR1 LGHNA and CDR2 YSLEER. Construction of TCR beta libraries was performed using quantitative 5'-RACE with molecular barcodes. TCRdb used MiXCR to reprocess the 5' RACE reads, holding one entry per CDR3 protein. The sample consists of about 24,000 distinct CDR3 sequences, less than 20% of them appearing once. This clonotype was seen repeatedly, ten times or more. The V call is TRBV4-3, the J call TRBJ2-1; D is undetermined. This clonotype was sampled from a male donor with ankylosing spondylitis or in good health (not recorded which). The sequencing sample was made of blood. In DNA, the CDR3 is TGCGCCAGCAGCCAAGATCGACCGGCCCACAATGAGCAGTTCTTC. Translating gives CASSQDRPAHNEQFF.